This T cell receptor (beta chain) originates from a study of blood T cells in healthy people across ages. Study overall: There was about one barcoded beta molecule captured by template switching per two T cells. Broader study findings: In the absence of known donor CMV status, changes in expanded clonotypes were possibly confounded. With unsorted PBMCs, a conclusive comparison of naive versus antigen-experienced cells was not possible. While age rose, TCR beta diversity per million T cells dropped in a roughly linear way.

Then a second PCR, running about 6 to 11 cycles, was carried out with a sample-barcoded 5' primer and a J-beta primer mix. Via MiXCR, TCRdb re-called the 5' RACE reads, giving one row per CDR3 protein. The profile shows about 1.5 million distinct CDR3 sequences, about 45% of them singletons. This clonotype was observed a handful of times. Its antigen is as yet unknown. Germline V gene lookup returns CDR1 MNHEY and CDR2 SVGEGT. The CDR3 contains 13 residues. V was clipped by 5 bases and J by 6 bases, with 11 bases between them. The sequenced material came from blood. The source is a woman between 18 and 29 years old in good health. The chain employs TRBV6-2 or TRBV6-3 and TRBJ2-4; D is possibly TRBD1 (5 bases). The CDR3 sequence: CASSRGVGNIQYF. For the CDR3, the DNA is TGTGCCAGCAGTAGGGGTGTCGGAAACATTCAGTACTTC.